The clone carrying this T cell receptor (beta chain) was seen many times. Its target is unknown. The J segment lost 7 bases and the V segment lost 3 bases, leaving 7 bases of the junction unmatched. Germline CDR1 SGHVS, CDR2 FQNEAQ. The CDR3 runs 16 residues. This entry belongs to a study of breast tumors, draining lymph nodes, adjacent tissues. Points from the study as a whole: Compared with lymph nodes, tumors were less diverse; compared with nontumor tissue, more. The data were judged consistent with most tumor T cells coming from lymph node and expanding in tumor.

TCRdb analysed the multiplex PCR reads with MiXCR anew, one entry per CDR3 protein. The repertoire holds 100,000 to 150,000 distinct CDR3 sequences, with 20% to 25% as singletons. Samples came from axillary lymph nodes draining the breast cancer. The sequenced sample consisted of axillary lymph node tissue. The receptor was derived from a female donor with breast cancer. Some clones in this sample may be carry-over from other donors' samples. The rearrangement uses TRBV7-8 and TRBJ2-1; 12 bases are shared with TRBD1. The CDR3 coding sequence is TGTGCCAGCAGCTTCTCCGGGACAGGGGGCGCAAATGAGCAGTTCTTC. It is translated as CASSFSGTGGANEQFF.